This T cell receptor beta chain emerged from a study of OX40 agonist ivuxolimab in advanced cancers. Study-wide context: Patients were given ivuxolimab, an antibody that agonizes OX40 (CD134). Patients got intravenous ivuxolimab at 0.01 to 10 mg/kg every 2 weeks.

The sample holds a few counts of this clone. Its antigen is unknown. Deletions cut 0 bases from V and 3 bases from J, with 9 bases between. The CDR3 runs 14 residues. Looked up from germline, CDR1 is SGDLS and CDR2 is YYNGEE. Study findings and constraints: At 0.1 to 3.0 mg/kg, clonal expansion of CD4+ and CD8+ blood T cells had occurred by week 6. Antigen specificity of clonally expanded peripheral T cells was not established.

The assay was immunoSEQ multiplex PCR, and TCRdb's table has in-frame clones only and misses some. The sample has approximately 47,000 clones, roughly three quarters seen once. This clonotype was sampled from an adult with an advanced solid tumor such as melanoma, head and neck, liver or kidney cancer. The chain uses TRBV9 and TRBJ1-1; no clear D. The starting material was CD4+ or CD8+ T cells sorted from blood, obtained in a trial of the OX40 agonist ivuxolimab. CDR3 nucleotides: TGTGCCAGCAGCGTAGTGGGCTGGGACACTGAAGCTTTCTTT. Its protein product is CASSVVGWDTEAFF.